The T cell receptor (beta chain) described here comes from a study of Ad26.COV2.S vaccination and SARS-CoV-2 variants. Study background: Intramuscular Ad26.COV2.S at 5x10^10 or 1x10^11 viral particles.

Here immunoSEQ multiplex PCR was the method, and the copy in TCRdb shows in-frame clones only, minus some. This table holds 350,000 to 400,000 clones, more than 85% found once. CDR3 length: 17 residues. The junction had 10 bases not matched to a gene; V was cut back by 5 bases and J by 6 bases. Germline CDR1 ENHRY, CDR2 SYGVKD. Treatment denoted: some 20 received Ad26.COV2.S at low or high dose, single or two shots; roughly five received placebo; per-sample allocation not given. Day 63 after the first vaccine or placebo injection was the time point for sampling. The sequence was collected from a person aged 18-60 years who received the Ad26.COV2.S COVID-19 vaccine or a placebo. The sample here was peripheral blood, taken in a trial of Ad26.COV2.S vaccine versus placebo. V and J are TRBV10-3 and TRBJ2-2, with TRBD1 identical over 12 bases. The CDR3 here is CAISPQAGTGGPGELFF. The CDR3 region has the DNA TGTGCCATCAGTCCCCAAGCTGGGACAGGGGGCCCCGGGGAGCTGTTTTTT.